This TCR beta chain was identified in a study of cytomegalovirus exposure and HLA in healthy donors. Germline loops: CDR1 ENHRY, CDR2 SYGVKD. The CDR3 length is 16 residues. V shed 2 bases, J shed 4 bases, and the junction held 4 bases outside the gene matches. Of note for this clone: What it recognizes is unknown.

General study results and limits: Later work showed greater clonal expansion in HLA-associated TCR beta chains than in equally common others. Compared with the roughly 700-donor mean, an Asian-associated ancestry cluster reportedly had fewer N-insertions, according to a later analysis. Among TCR beta chains, those listed as cytomegalovirus-associated numbered over 150. TRBV6-2, TRBV6-3 and other indistinguishable V segments were excluded.

The PCR used 60 Vbeta and 13 Jbeta primers. Sequencing used immunoSEQ multiplex PCR; TCRdb keeps in-frame clones, though not all of them. The table has about 98,000 clones, around three quarters seen once. The receptor was isolated from a man in his 60s in good health and CMV-seropositive. This chain joins TRBV10-3 and TRBJ2-3; TRBD2 aligns across 12 bases. Material for sequencing was PBMCs. The CDR3 protein is CAISEASGGAADTQYF. For the CDR3, the DNA is TGTGCCATCAGTGAGGCTAGCGGGGGGGCGGCAGATACGCAGTATTTT.